The 28 T cell receptor beta chains given below trace back to one sample, sequenced in a study of blood T cell repertoires in COVID-19. Clones were sequenced by immunoSEQ multiplex PCR, and TCRdb holds only the in-frame ones, with some missing. The data hold roughly 200,000 clones, with around 86% observed a single time. What was sequenced was PBMCs or T cells enriched from blood (not recorded which). The receptors shown here come from a woman aged 40 to 50 in a cohort exposed to, infected with or recovered from COVID-19 (not recorded which).

This chain joins TRBV11-3 and TRBJ2-2; 8 bases are a match to TRBD2. This CDR3 has 15 residues. J gave up 6 bases and V 1 base, and 4 bases lay outside the gene matches. Germline V lookup: CDR1 SGHNT, CDR2 YENEEA. CDR3 amino acids: CASSLVRGGAGELFF. Written as DNA, the CDR3 is TGTGCCAGCAGCTTAGTCCGGGGGGGAGCCGGGGAGCTGTTTTTT.

CDR3 amino acids: CASGLTAGGFYEQYF. The CDR3 nucleotides are TGTGCTAGTGGTTTGACGGCAGGGGGCTTTTACGAGCAGTACTTC. J is TRBJ2-7 and V is TRBV12-5, with TRBD1 matching over 8 bases. Germline CDR1 is LGHNT and CDR2 is FRNRAP. The CDR3 covers 15 residues. V dropped 2 bases and J dropped 4; count of bases not matched to a gene: 7.

The rearrangement links TRBV6-1 to TRBJ2-5; 9 positions agree with TRBD2. Trimming cost V 6 bases and J 5 bases; bases outside gene matches: 7. CDR3 length: 14 residues. The germline gives CDR1 MNHNS, CDR2 SASEGT. The CDR3 DNA sequence: TGTGCCAGCAGACCGTTAGCGGGAGTTGAGACCCAGTACTTC. Its translation is CASRPLAGVETQYF.

The CDR3 DNA reads as TGTGCCAGCAGCTCGCCGGCGGTTACCTACGAGCAGTACTTC. Translated: CASSSPAVTYEQYF. The chain carries TRBV6-2 or TRBV6-3 and TRBJ2-7, with D unresolved. There are 14 residues in the CDR3. V was pared by 6 bases and J by 2 bases, with 14 bases between. Germline assignment: CDR1 MNHEY and CDR2 SVGEGT.

This chain connects TRBV7-2 to TRBJ1-1, with 8 positions matching TRBD1. The junction had 11 bases not matched to a gene; V was cut back by 4 bases and J by 4 bases. The CDR3 contains 16 residues. The germline CDR1 and CDR2 sequences are SGHTA and FQGNSA. This CDR3 reads CASSSYPGGVSTEAFF. Written as DNA, the CDR3 is TGTGCCAGCAGCTCCTACCCAGGGGGCGTGAGCACTGAAGCTTTCTTT. The full variable domain, in which reference TRBV7-2 and TRBJ1-1 provide the parts outside the CDR3, is GAGVSQSPSNKVTEKGKDVELRCDPISGHTALYWYRQSLGQGLEFLIYFQGNSAPDKSGLPSDRFSAERTGGSVSTLTIQRTQQEDSAVYLCASSSYPGGVSTEAFFGQGTRLTVV.

This chain uses TRBV7-9 with TRBJ1-2; D remains ambiguous. The CDR3 runs 16 residues. V lost 0 bases and J lost 1, with 12 bases in between. The germline V gene has CDR1 SEHNR and CDR2 FQNEAQ (reference sequence). The CDR3 DNA is TGTGCCAGCAGCTTAGCGTCCACAGTCGTTAACTATGGCTACACCTTC. Translated: CASSLASTVVNYGYTF.

V usage is TRBV7-8 and J usage is TRBJ1-2, with TRBD1 identical over 8 bases. In germline, CDR1 is SGHVS, CDR2 FQNEAQ. The CDR3 consists of 17 residues. V gave up 2 bases and J gave up 2 bases; unmatched junction bases: 10. CDR3 residues: CASSLRAQGAPNYGYTF. CDR3 coding DNA: TGTGCCAGCAGCTTACGCGCTCAGGGGGCTCCGAACTATGGCTACACCTTC.

V and J are TRBV29-1 and TRBJ2-7; weak D call: TRBD1 (6 bases). The CDR3 totals 12 residues. Trimming stripped 1 base from V and 5 bases from J, with 9 bases between. CDR1 and CDR2 (germline): SQVTM, ANQGSEA. For the CDR3, the DNA is TGCAGCGTTGAAGGGACAGAACACGAGCAGTACTTC. This encodes CSVEGTEHEQYF.

This clone was found a few times. Other DNA sequences from this sample encode an identical CDR3 as well. The chain carries TRBV19 and TRBJ1-2; D may be TRBD1 (6 bases). CDR3 length: 14 amino acids. Germline assignment: CDR1 LNHDA and CDR2 SQIVND (reference sequence). The V end lost 3 bases, the J end lost 2 bases, and 10 bases lay between the germline ends. In nucleotides, the CDR3 is TGTGCCAGTAGTATCCAGGGGCCAAACTATGGCTACACCTTC. It encodes CASSIQGPNYGYTF.

This rearrangement joins TRBV5-6 to TRBJ1-5; D is perhaps TRBD1 (6 bases). The V end was cut by 5 bases, the J end by 2 bases, with 26 bases between. Germline values: CDR1 SGHDT, CDR2 YYEEEE. The CDR3 has 19 residues. Here the CDR3 DNA reads TGTGCCAGCAGTCGCGGAAATCGGGACATCATAGGGGGCAATCAGCCCCAGCATTTT. This codes for CASSRGNRDIIGGNQPQHF.

J is TRBJ2-3 and V is TRBV2; TRBD2 aligns across 10 bases. V trimming: 1 base; J trimming: 4 bases; junction bases outside the gene matches: 5. Germline CDR1 is SNHLY and CDR2 is FYNNEI. The CDR3 has 16 amino acids. The CDR3 protein is CASSEGGLAVPDTQYF. The DNA for the CDR3 is TGTGCCAGCAGTGAAGGAGGACTAGCGGTCCCAGATACGCAGTATTTT.

The J gene is TRBJ2-1, the V gene TRBV15; D is possibly TRBD2 (5 bases). Between the trimmed V and J ends, which lost 0 bases and 4 bases, there was a span of 10 bases. The CDR3 is made up of 15 amino acids. Germline loops: CDR1 LNHNV, CDR2 YYDKDF (reference sequence). The DNA of the CDR3 is TGTGCCACCAGCAGAGATCTAGAGGGTTACAATGAGCAGTTCTTC. This translates into CATSRDLEGYNEQFF.

This rearrangement joins TRBV7-9 to TRBJ1-2; the D is unclear. With 0 bases removed from V and 8 bases from J, the gap between germline ends came to 7 bases. Germline lookup yields CDR1 SEHNR and CDR2 FQNEAQ (reference sequence). The CDR3 loop spans 12 amino acids. The CDR3 loop is CASSLAGSGYTF. The CDR3 DNA reads TGTGCCAGCAGCTTAGCGGGGAGCGGCTACACCTTC.

The CDR3 protein is CATSRGTTGELFF. The CDR3 DNA reads as TGTGCCACATCAAGGGGGACCACCGGGGAGCTGTTTTTT. This chain uses TRBV24-1 with TRBJ2-2; the D gene is possibly TRBD1 (6 bases). The CDR3 covers 13 residues. V dropped 10 bases and J dropped 4 bases, with 12 bases sitting between them. Germline assignment: CDR1 KGHDR and CDR2 SFDVKD.

V is TRBV5-4 and J is TRBJ2-5; 8 nucleotides agree with TRBD1. Germline V gene sequence: CDR1 SGHNT, CDR2 YYREEE (reference sequence). After removal of 0 bases from V and 3 bases from J, the junction contained 1 base not matched to a gene. The CDR3 is 14 amino acids. CDR3 bases: TGTGCCAGCAGCTTGGGACAGGGGAAAGAGACCCAGTACTTC. It yields the protein CASSLGQGKETQYF.

The CDR3 region is CATSDAGPNYGYTF. CDR3 coding DNA: TGTGCCACCAGTGACGCGGGTCCAAACTATGGCTACACCTTC. This chain uses TRBV24-1 with TRBJ1-2, with D unclear. CDR1 and CDR2 from the germline V gene are KGHDR and SFDVKD. The CDR3 length is 14 residues. Trimming cost V 4 bases and J 2 bases, with 10 bases left between them.

This chain joins TRBV4-3 and TRBJ1-1; D gene ambiguous. Trimming removed 0 bases from V and 3 bases from J, with 11 bases in between. The CDR3 extends over 15 amino acids. Per the germline V gene, CDR1 is LGHNA and CDR2 is YSLEER. The CDR3 spells CASSQDPTSDTEAFF. In DNA form, the CDR3 reads TGCGCCAGCAGCCAAGATCCAACTTCGGACACTGAAGCTTTCTTT.

V gene TRBV19 combines with J gene TRBJ1-1; D call uncertain. This CDR3 has 15 residues. V was shortened by 4 bases and J by 6 bases, with 18 bases between the two germline ends. Per germline, CDR1 LNHDA and CDR2 SQIVND (reference sequence). DNA for the CDR3: TGTGCCAGTAGTACCGAAGCCCGGGAAATCCCTGAAGCTTTCTTT. It codes for CASSTEAREIPEAFF. Full variable domain (remainder filled in from reference TRBV19 and TRBJ1-1): DGGITQSPKYLFRKEGQNVTLSCEQNLNHDAMYWYRQDPGQGLRLIYYSQIVNDFQKGDIAEGYSVSREKKESFPLTVTSAQKNPTAFYLCASSTEAREIPEAFFGQGTRLTVV.

This clone was seen a handful of times. The chain uses TRBV7-2 and TRBJ2-1; D remains ambiguous. Germline assignment: CDR1 SGHTA and CDR2 FQGNSA. This CDR3 has 16 amino acids. Trimming stripped 1 base from V and 6 bases from J, with 16 bases between. DNA for the CDR3: TGTGCCAGCAGCTTAGGAGCGCGGCTATTGTTCAATGAGCAGTTCTTC. The encoded protein is CASSLGARLLFNEQFF.

The chain employs TRBV3-1 (or the pseudogene TRBV3-2) and TRBJ1-1; 9 bases align to TRBD1. Germline CDR1 LGHDT, CDR2 YNNKEL (reference sequence). V trimming: 4 bases; J trimming: 1 base; junction bases outside the gene matches: 4. The CDR3 is 15 amino acids. CDR3: CASSRDRESNTEAFF. The CDR3 nucleotides are TGTGCCAGCAGCCGGGACAGGGAATCGAACACTGAAGCTTTCTTT.

The chain combines TRBV9 with TRBJ1-1; D ambiguous. Germline V gene sequence: CDR1 SGDLS, CDR2 YYNGEE. This CDR3 has 15 amino acids. V dropped 4 bases and J dropped 0 bases, with 13 bases sitting between them. CDR3 amino acids: CASSTSERVNTEAFF. CDR3 coding DNA: TGTGCCAGCAGCACTAGTGAAAGGGTGAACACTGAAGCTTTCTTT.

The chain joins TRBV6-5 to TRBJ2-7, with a possible D match to TRBD1 (7 bases). Trimming removed 5 bases at V and 3 bases at J, with 17 bases between. The CDR3 extends over 15 amino acids. CDR1 and CDR2 from the germline V gene are MNHEY and SVGAGI. CDR3 sequence (DNA): TGTGCCAGCAGTCCCCAGGGGGGCTCGAACTACGAGCAGTACTTC. Residues: CASSPQGGSNYEQYF.

The chain has TRBV11-2 and TRBJ2-3; TRBD2 agrees at 7 bases. Germline values: CDR1 SGHAT, CDR2 FQNNGV. V was clipped by 5 bases and J by 6 bases; unmatched bases: 11. The CDR3 has 15 amino acids. The CDR3 spells CASSKDLGGWDTQYF. The CDR3, as DNA: TGTGCCAGCAGCAAGGATCTGGGGGGGTGGGATACGCAGTATTTT.

The V and J genes are TRBV28 and TRBJ1-1, with 8 bases identical to TRBD1. The V gene's germline CDR1 is MDHEN and CDR2 SYDVKM. V lost 3 bases, J lost 6 bases, and 6 bases stayed unmatched. This CDR3 has 14 amino acids. CDR3 nucleotides: TGTGCCAGCAGTTTGGGGGACAGGTTCCCTGAAGCTTTCTTT. Translated: CASSLGDRFPEAFF.

CDR3 loop: CASSPVAGGNRLGTEAFF. The CDR3 DNA follows: TGTGCCAGCAGCCCGGTTGCAGGGGGCAATCGTTTGGGCACTGAAGCTTTCTTT. The chain links TRBV7-8 to TRBJ1-1; 8 positions match TRBD1. The germline gives CDR1 SGHVS, CDR2 FQNEAQ. The CDR3 runs to 18 residues. V trimming: 5 bases; J trimming: 4 bases; junction bases outside the gene matches: 18.

The chain has TRBV2 and TRBJ1-6; D is ambiguous. Trimming removed 6 bases at V and 4 bases at J, with 13 bases between. Germline V gene data show CDR1 as SNHLY and CDR2 as FYNNEI. CDR3 length: 15 residues. CDR3 protein: CASSPESLYNSPLHF. In DNA, the CDR3 is TGTGCCAGCAGCCCCGAGTCGCTTTATAATTCACCCCTCCACTTT.

This sequence joins TRBV5-1 and TRBJ1-2; TRBD1 might be the D (6 bases). The CDR3 is 12 amino acids. From germline, CDR1 is SGHRS and CDR2 YFSETQ. The V end was cut by 6 bases, the J end by 6 bases, with 12 bases between. In DNA form, the CDR3 reads TGCGCCAGCACCGGGACACCGGATGGCTACACCTTC. Amino acid sequence: CASTGTPDGYTF.

The rearrangement links TRBV5-1 to TRBJ2-2; the match to TRBD2 covers 7 bases. CDR1 is SGHRS, CDR2 YFSETQ, per germline. This CDR3 is 13 amino acids long. The trim removed 3 bases at V and 6 bases at J, leaving 2 bases unmatched. DNA of the CDR3: TGCGCCAGCAGCTGGGGAGGGTCCGGGGAGCTGTTTTTT. This gives the protein CASSWGGSGELFF.